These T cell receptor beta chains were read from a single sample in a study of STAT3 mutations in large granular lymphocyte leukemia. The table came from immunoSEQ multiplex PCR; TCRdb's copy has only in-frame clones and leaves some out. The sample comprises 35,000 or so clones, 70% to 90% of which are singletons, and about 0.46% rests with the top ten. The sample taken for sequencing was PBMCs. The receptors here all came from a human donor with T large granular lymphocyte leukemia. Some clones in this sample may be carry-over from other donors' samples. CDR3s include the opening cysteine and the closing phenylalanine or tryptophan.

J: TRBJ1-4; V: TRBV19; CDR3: CAISPSATNEKLFF
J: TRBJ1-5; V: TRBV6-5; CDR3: CASTVVRGNQPQHF
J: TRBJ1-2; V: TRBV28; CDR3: CASSLTNDGYTF
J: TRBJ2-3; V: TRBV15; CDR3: CATSRQSSTDTQYF
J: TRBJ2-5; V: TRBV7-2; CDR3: CASSPPGTQETQYF
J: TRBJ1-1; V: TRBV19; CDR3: CATEGLNTEAFF
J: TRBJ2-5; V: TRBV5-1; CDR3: CASRIQGQETQYF
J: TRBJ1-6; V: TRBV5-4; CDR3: CASSLRREVGSPLHF
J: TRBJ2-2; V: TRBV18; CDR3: CASSPPGRTNTGELFF
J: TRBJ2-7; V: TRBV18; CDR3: CASSPTGTGSIEQYF
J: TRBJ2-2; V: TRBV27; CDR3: CASAPTGGRDDTGELFF
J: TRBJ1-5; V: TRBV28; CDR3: CASSPYRGMDNQPQHF
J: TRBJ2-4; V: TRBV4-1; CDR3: CASSPVGNIQYF
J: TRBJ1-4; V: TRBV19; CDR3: CASSIGTSTNEKLFF
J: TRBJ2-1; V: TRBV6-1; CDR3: CASSETGNLYNEQFF
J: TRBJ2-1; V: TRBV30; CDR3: CAWLDRGGGEQFF
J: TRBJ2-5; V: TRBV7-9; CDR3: CASSLILGQGEETQYF
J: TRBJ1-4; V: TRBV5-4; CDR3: CASSTTGNEKLFF
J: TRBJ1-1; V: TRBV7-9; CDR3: CASSLLGLNTEAFF
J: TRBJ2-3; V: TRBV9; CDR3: CASGRMTGERTQYF
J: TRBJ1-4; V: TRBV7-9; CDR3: CASSLITTNEKLFF
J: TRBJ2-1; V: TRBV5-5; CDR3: CASSLGQRERDEQFF
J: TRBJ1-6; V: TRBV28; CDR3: CASSFHAPSYSPLHF
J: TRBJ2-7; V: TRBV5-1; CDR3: CASSLAQGAFYEQYF
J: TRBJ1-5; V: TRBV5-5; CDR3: CASSLHDGPNQPQHF
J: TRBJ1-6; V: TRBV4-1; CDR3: CASSQERKSSYNSPLHF
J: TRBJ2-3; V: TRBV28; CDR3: CASSLRGQGTDTQYF
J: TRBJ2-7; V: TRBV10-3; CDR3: CAISDLQGAWTYEQYF
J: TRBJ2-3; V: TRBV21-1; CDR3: CASSKDRRVQGRKDTQYF
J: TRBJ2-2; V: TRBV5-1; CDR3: CASSLRGIGELFF
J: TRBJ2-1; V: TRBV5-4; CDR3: CASSPGASGGVYNEQFF
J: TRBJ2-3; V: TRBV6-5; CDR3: CARTRTAGHTDTQYF
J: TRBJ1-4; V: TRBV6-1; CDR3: CASVGYRVGLVKLFF
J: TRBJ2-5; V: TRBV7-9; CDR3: CASSPPSETQYF
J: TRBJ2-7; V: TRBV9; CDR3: CASSVFDRGGVGEQYF
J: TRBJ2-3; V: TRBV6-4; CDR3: CASSDHPGSADTQYF
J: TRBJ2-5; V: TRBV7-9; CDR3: CASSLAGGDRTGQETQYF
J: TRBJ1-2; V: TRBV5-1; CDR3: CASRFGQVKGYTF
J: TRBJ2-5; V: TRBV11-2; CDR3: CASSLGSPGEETQYF
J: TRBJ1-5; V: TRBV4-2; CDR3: CASSQERVYQPQHF
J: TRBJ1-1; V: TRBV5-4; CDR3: CASSWGGRGSTEAFF
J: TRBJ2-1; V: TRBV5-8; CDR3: CASSLDSNEQFF
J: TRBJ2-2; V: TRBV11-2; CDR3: CASRQGARSTGELFF
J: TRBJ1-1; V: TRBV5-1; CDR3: CASSSGQYEAFF
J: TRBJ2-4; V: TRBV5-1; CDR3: CASSRADFQNIQYF
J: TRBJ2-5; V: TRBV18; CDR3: CASSSGLSGGLAGETQYF
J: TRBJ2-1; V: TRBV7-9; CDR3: CASSPGQGGASQFF
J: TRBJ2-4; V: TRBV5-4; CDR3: CASSLVGLPFQYF
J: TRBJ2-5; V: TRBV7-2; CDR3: CASSLHREETQYF
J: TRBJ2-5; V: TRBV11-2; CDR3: CASSLVLAGEAETQYF
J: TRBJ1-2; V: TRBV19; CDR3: CASTEGAILNYGYTF
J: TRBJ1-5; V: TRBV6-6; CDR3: CASSYGVSNQPQHF
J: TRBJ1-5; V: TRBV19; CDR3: CASRSPQSQPQHF